Described below is a single T cell receptor (beta chain) sequence and its context. Produced via immunoSEQ multiplex PCR; TCRdb's table is partial and in-frame only. This sample has about 50,000 clones, with around nine tenths found just once. The V gene's germline CDR1 is SGDLS and CDR2 YYNGEE. With V trimmed by 3 bases and J by 4 bases, 5 bases remained unmatched. The CDR3 length is 15 residues. This sample is drawn from a study of PD-L1 blockade in urothelial cancer. Study details: Researchers looked at the blood 3 weeks (second dose) and 6 weeks after treatment began. Reported median T cell count for blood samples was roughly 150,000.

Material: PBMCs, obtained around atezolizumab (anti-PD-L1) treatment. The chain carries TRBV9 and TRBJ2-1; 9 bases fit TRBD2. This TCR was recovered from a man in his sixties with urothelial cancer. The chain's CDR3 is CASSGSGGRYNEQFF. Here the CDR3 DNA reads TGTGCCAGCAGCGGTAGCGGGGGCAGGTACAATGAGCAGTTCTTC.